These T cell receptor beta chains were read from a single sample in a study of vaccination and CD4 T cells after COVID-19. One entry per CDR3 protein results from TCRdb running MiXCR on the PCR reads. This sample carries around 4,200 distinct CDR3 sequences, roughly half of them seen once, and the ten largest clones take roughly 19%. Their cognate antigens are unknown. The specimen sequenced was CD4+ T cells from blood, cultured in vitro. All receptors come from a human donor who had recovered from COVID-19. The CDR3 runs from the conserved cysteine through the conserved F or W. The D gene is left open where the match is weak. The size field is filled for only some rows; it gives once, few, many or a size class.

v_gene	abundance	d_gene	j_gene	CDR3nt	CDR3aa
TRBV27	.	.	TRBJ2-2	TGTGCCAGCAGTTTCGGTACCGGGGAGCTGTTTTTT	CASSFGTGELFF
TRBV7-9	.	.	TRBJ2-7	TGTGCCAGCAGTAGAGGGTCCTACGAGCAGTACTTC	CASSRGSYEQYF
TRBV12-3/TRBV12-4	.	.	TRBJ1-2	TGTGCCAGCAGTCGACGGGACACCTATGGCTACACCTTC	CASSRRDTYGYTF
TRBV20-1	few	TRBD2	TRBJ2-7	TGCAGTGCTTTGACTAGCGGGGCGACCTCCTACGAGCAGTACTTC	CSALTSGATSYEQYF
TRBV27	few	.	TRBJ1-1	TGTGCCAGCAGTTTAACCGGGAGGAACACTGAAGCTTTCTTT	CASSLTGRNTEAFF
TRBV2	.	.	TRBJ1-1	TGTGCCAGCAGTCGGACAGTTAGAACTGAAGCTTTCTTT	CASSRTVRTEAFF
TRBV29-1	.	.	TRBJ1-2	TGCAGCGTTGGTCAGGGTGACTATGGCTACACCTTC	CSVGQGDYGYTF
TRBV7-7	few	.	TRBJ1-5	TGTGCTAGCAGCTTCCCGCGGGGCAATCAGCCCCAGCATTTT	CASSFPRGNQPQHF
TRBV27	.	TRBD1	TRBJ1-2	TGTGCCAGCAGCTCCGGGACAGCCCCGTCTTTTTATGGCTACACCTTC	CASSSGTAPSFYGYTF
TRBV7-9	few	TRBD1	TRBJ1-2	TGTGCCAGCAGCTTAATCAGGGGGCGAGGCTATGGCTACACCTTC	CASSLIRGRGYGYTF
TRBV20-1	.	TRBD2	TRBJ2-2	TGCAGTGCTCGAACCCCGGGGGGCACCGGGGAGCTGTTTTTT	CSARTPGGTGELFF
TRBV27	.	.	TRBJ2-7	TGTGCCAGCAGTTTAACAGACACCTACGAGCAGTACTTC	CASSLTDTYEQYF
TRBV7-9	few	TRBD1	TRBJ2-2	TGTGCCAGCAGCTTAGGGGACAGTGGGACCGGGGAGCTGTTTTTT	CASSLGDSGTGELFF
TRBV6-1	.	.	TRBJ1-1	TGTGCCAGCAGTGTGGGCGCCCCGAACATGAACACTGAAGCTTTCTTT	CASSVGAPNMNTEAFF
TRBV30	.	TRBD1	TRBJ2-7	TGTGCCTGGAGTGGGGACAGGGGACCCTACGAGCAGTACTTC	CAWSGDRGPYEQYF
TRBV6-5	medium-sized	.	TRBJ1-2	TGTGCCAGCAGTTCCGGGACTGGGAACTATGGCTACACCTTC	CASSSGTGNYGYTF
TRBV28	.	.	TRBJ2-7	TGTGCCAGCACCCCCTTATCTCAGGGAAACTACGAGCAGTACTTC	CASTPLSQGNYEQYF
TRBV10-1	.	.	TRBJ2-3	TGCGCCAGCAGTGAGGCCAAGGACACAGATACGCAGTATTTT	CASSEAKDTDTQYF
TRBV28	few	.	TRBJ2-2	TGTGCCAGCAGTGGGTCCGGAAGGGGGGAGCTGTTTTTT	CASSGSGRGELFF
TRBV18	.	TRBD1	TRBJ1-6	TGTGCCAGCTCAGTTGTAGGGGGGACAGAAGATAATTCACCCCTCCACTTT	CASSVVGGTEDNSPLHF
TRBV20-1	.	TRBD1	TRBJ2-7	TGCAGTGCTGACAGGGTTGCCTACGAGCAGTACTTC	CSADRVAYEQYF
TRBV28	.	.	TRBJ2-2	TGTGCCAGCAGTTCTGGGGAGGTATCGAGAACCGGGGAGCTGTTTTTT	CASSSGEVSRTGELFF
TRBV19	.	TRBD1	TRBJ1-1	TGTGCCAGTAGTATCGACAGGGCGGCTGAAGCTTTCTTT	CASSIDRAAEAFF
TRBV20-1	.	.	TRBJ1-1	TGCAGTGCAACGACCGCCGACAGGAAGGGTGAAGCTTTCTTT	CSATTADRKGEAFF
TRBV6-1	.	TRBD2	TRBJ2-5	TGTGCCAGCATCCCTAGCGGGGCCGGGGAGACCCAGTACTTC	CASIPSGAGETQYF
TRBV6-5	medium-sized	.	TRBJ1-4	TGTGCCAGCAGTTACTCGAAAGGGGGGTCAAAACTGTTTTTT	CASSYSKGGSKLFF
TRBV24-1	few	.	TRBJ2-5	TGTGCCACCAGTGATGGTGGGAGGGAGACCCAGTACTTC	CATSDGGRETQYF
TRBV20-1	.	TRBD2	TRBJ2-1	TGCAGTGGGGGACTAGCGGACAATGAGCAGTTCTTC	CSGGLADNEQFF
TRBV6-1	.	.	TRBJ2-3	TGTGCCAGCAGCAGGGAGAGAAGCACAGATACGCAGTATTTT	CASSRERSTDTQYF
TRBV7-9	.	.	TRBJ2-1	TGTGCCAGCAGCTTAGTGGGGAGCTCCTACAATGAGCAGTTCTTC	CASSLVGSSYNEQFF
TRBV7-2	.	.	TRBJ1-1	TGTGCCAGCAGCTTAGGGGTTTCGAACACTGAAGCTTTCTTT	CASSLGVSNTEAFF
TRBV2	.	.	TRBJ2-5	TGTGCCAGCACCCAGGGGCAGACCCAGTACTTC	CASTQGQTQYF
TRBV6-2/TRBV6-3	.	.	TRBJ1-1	TGTGCCAGCAGTTACGGGGGTGAAGCTTTCTTT	CASSYGGEAFF
TRBV12-3/TRBV12-4	.	TRBD2	TRBJ2-3	TGTGCCAGCACTTTAGCGGGGGCTAGCACAGATACGCAGTATTTT	CASTLAGASTDTQYF